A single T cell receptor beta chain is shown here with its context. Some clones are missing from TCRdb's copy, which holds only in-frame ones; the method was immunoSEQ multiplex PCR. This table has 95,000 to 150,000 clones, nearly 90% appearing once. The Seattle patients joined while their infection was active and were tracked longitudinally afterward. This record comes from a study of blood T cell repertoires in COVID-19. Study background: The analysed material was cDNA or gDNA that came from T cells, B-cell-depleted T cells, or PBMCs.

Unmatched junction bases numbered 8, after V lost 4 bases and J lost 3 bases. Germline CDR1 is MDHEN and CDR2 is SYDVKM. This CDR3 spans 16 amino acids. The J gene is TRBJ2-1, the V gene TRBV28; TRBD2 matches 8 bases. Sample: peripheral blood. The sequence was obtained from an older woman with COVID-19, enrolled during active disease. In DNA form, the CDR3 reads TGTGCCAGCAGTTGGAGTCGCGGGGGGTACTACAATGAGCAGTTCTTC. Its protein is CASSWSRGGYYNEQFF.